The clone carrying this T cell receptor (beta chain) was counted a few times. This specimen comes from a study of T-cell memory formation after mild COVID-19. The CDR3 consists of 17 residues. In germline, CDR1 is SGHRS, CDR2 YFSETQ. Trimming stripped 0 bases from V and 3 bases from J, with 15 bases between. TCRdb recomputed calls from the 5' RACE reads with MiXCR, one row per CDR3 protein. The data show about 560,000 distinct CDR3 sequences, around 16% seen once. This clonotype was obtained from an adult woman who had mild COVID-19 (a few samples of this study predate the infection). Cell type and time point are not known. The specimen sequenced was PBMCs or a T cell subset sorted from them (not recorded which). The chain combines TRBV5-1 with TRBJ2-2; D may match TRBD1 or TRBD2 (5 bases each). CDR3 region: CASSLALGESDTGELFF. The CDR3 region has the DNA TGCGCCAGCAGCTTGGCTTTGGGGGAATCGGACACCGGGGAGCTGTTTTTT. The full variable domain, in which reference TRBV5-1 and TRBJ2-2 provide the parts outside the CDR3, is KAGVTQTPRYLIKTRGQQVTLSCSPISGHRSVSWYQQTPGQGLQFLFEYFSETQRNKGNFPGRFSGRQFSNSRSEMNVSTLELGDSALYLCASSLALGESDTGELFFGEGSRLTVL.